This T cell receptor (beta chain) is drawn from a study of technical replicates of blood from a handful of donors. Assay: immunoSEQ multiplex PCR; the TCRdb copy retains only in-frame clones and omits some. The table records around 63,000 clones, roughly 92% of them present only once. Germline V gives CDR1 SEHNR, CDR2 FQNEAQ (reference sequence). The V gene end was trimmed by 4 bases and the J gene end by 10 bases; junction bases not matched to a gene: 17. The CDR3 is 18 residues long. The sequenced sample was PBMCs. This chain joins TRBV7-9 and TRBJ1-6; TRBD1 matches at 9 bases. This clonotype was obtained from a human donor in good health. Some clones in this sample may be carry-over from other donors' samples. CDR3 protein: CASSSYGLLGTGSSPLHF. CDR3 in DNA: TGTGCCAGCAGCTCTTATGGGTTATTGGGGACAGGGTCCTCACCCCTCCACTTT.